What follows describes a single T cell receptor beta chain. Its target is not known. Second-dose groups at about 4 or about 12 weeks were pooled. This specimen belongs to a study of T cell responses to AZD1222 COVID-19 vaccine. Points from the study as a whole: Elevations in Spike-specific TCR breadth and depth followed administration of two AZD1222 doses. The CD4 TCRs associated with vaccination extended across spike and predominated at 160-218 and 743-854. In the spike-specific TCR repertoire, nearly half reportedly target unmutated variant regions.

Data came from immunoSEQ multiplex PCR; TCRdb stores just in-frame clones and leaves some out. The sample holds 150,000 or so clones, 90% to 95% seen once. V shed 6 bases and J shed 7 bases, with 13 bases lying between them. Germline V gene data show CDR1 as MNHEY and CDR2 as SMNVEV (reference sequence). The CDR3 extends over 13 amino acids. The material sequenced was peripheral blood, taken 28 days after the second AZD1222 dose. The clonotype comes from an adult who received the AZD1222 COVID-19 vaccine. This rearrangement joins TRBV27 to TRBJ2-1; tentative D call: TRBD2 (5 bases). The CDR3 DNA sequence: TGTGCCAGCAGGAGGGCTAGCCCTAATGAGCAGTTCTTC. Translated: CASRRASPNEQFF.